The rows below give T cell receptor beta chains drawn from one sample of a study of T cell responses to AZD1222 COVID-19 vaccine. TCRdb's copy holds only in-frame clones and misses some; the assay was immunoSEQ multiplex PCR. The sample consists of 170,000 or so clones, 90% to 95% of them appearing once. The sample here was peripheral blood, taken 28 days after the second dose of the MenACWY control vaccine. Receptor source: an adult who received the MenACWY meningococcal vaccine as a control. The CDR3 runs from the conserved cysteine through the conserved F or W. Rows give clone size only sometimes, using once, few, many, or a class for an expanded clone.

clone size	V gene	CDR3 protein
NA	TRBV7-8	CASSWGANRETQYF
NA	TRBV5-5	CASSLAQGAGGYTF
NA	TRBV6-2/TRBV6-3	CASSLRLGEQYF
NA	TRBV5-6	CASSRRGGPNEQFF
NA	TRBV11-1	CASSLYEGTSTEAFF
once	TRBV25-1	CASVQTGVMNTEAFF
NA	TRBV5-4	CASRTGTRDYNEQFF
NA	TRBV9	CASSGTGTGGWGYTF
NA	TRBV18	CASSGDRSNQPQHF
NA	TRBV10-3	CAISGQGSYEQYF
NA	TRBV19	CASSWGTGMNTEAFF
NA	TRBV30	CAWSVGRGRSQPQHF
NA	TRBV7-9	CASSLAGQHRGYTF
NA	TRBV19	CASSSDGTRGQPQHF
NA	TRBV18	CASSSKGKQETQYF
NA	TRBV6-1	CASSEIGRGPNQPQHF
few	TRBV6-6	CASREGAGGSYEQYF
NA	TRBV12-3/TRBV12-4	CASSPLVDTEAFF
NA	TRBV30	CAWSVMGEQYF
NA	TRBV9	CASSELPPTGRFTDTQYF
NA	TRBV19	CASTASNQPQHF
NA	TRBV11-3	CASSRRDSNQPQHF
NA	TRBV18	CASSRSQGKGGYTF
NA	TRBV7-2	CASSLVSYRDRQFF
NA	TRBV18	CASSIQETQYF
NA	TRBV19	CASSQARTNSPLHF
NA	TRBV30	CAWSVQRGVSKNIQYF
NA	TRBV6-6	CASSLPPDRVATYGYTF
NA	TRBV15	CATSRGGANQPQHF
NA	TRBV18	CASSPQTGDGYGYTF